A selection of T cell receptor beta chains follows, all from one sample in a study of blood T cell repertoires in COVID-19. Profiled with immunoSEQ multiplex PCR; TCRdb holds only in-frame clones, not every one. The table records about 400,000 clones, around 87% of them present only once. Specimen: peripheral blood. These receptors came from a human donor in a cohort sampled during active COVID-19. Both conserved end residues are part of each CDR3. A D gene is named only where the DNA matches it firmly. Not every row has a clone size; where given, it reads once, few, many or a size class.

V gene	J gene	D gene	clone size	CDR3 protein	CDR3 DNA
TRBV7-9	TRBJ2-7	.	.	CASSFVTGEKDPYEQYF	TGTGCCAGCAGCTTTGTGACAGGCGAGAAGGATCCCTACGAGCAGTACTTC
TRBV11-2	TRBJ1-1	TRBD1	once	CASSSRTGGPTEAFF	TGTGCCAGCAGCTCCCGGACAGGCGGGCCCACTGAAGCTTTCTTT
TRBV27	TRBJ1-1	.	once	CASSILRGAEAFF	TGTGCCAGCAGTATCCTGAGAGGAGCTGAAGCTTTCTTT
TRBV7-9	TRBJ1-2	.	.	CASSTGGYGYTF	TGTGCCAGCAGTACCGGAGGCTATGGCTACACCTTC
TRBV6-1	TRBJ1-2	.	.	CASSEPGYGYTF	TGTGCCAGCAGTGAACCGGGGTATGGCTACACCTTC
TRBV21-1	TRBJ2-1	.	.	CASTQASGGYNEQFF	TGTGCCAGCACGCAGGCTAGCGGGGGGTACAATGAGCAGTTCTTC
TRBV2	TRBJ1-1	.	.	CASSENLGQEENLNTEAFF	TGTGCCAGCAGTGAAAATCTAGGTCAGGAGGAAAACCTGAACACTGAAGCTTTCTTT
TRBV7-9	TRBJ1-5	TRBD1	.	CASSLGDRGGDQPQHF	TGTGCCAGCAGCTTAGGGGACAGGGGGGGAGATCAGCCCCAGCATTTT
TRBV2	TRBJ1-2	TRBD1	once	CASKAGGLLGYTF	TGTGCCAGCAAGGCAGGGGGCCTTCTTGGCTACACCTTC
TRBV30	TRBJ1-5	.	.	CAWSQGDNQPQHF	TGTGCCTGGAGTCAGGGTGACAATCAGCCCCAGCATTTT
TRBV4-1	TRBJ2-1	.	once	CASSRGGGRTDNEQFF	TGCGCCAGCAGCCGGGGGGGCGGGAGAACCGACAATGAGCAGTTCTTC
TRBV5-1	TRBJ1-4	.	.	CASSLEQGSEKLFF	TGCGCCAGCAGCTTGGAACAGGGAAGTGAAAAACTGTTTTTT
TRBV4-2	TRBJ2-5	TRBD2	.	CASSQELAGEEETQYF	TGTGCCAGCAGCCAAGAACTAGCGGGAGAGGAAGAGACCCAGTACTTC
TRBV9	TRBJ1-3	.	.	CASSVTGLRNTIYF	TGTGCCAGCAGCGTAACAGGCCTTAGGAACACCATATATTTT
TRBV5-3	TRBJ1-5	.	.	CARSLLGQCNQPQHF	TGTGCCAGAAGCTTGCTGGGGCAATGCAATCAGCCCCAGCATTTT
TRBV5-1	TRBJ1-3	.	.	CASSREQGRAGNTIYF	TGCGCCAGCAGTCGCGAACAGGGACGCGCTGGAAACACCATATATTTT
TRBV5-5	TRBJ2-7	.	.	CASSLAVGSSYEQYF	TGTGCCAGCAGCTTGGCCGTGGGGAGTTCATACGAGCAGTACTTC
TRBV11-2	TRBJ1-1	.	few	CASSLGAGNTEAFF	TGTGCCAGCAGCTTAGGGGCAGGGAACACTGAAGCTTTCTTT
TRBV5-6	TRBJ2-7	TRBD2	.	CASSYSTSGRYEQYF	TGTGCCAGCAGCTATTCAACTAGCGGTCGATACGAGCAGTACTTC
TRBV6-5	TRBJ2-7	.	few	CAVHGPYEQYF	TGTGCGGTGCATGGGCCCTACGAGCAGTACTTC
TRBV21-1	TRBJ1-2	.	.	CASSKMGHPDAYNYGYTF	TGTGCCAGCAGCAAAATGGGGCATCCCGACGCCTATAACTATGGCTACACCTTC
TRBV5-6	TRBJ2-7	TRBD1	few	CASRSRSTGNEQYF	TGTGCCAGTCGCTCCCGTTCGACAGGGAACGAGCAGTACTTC
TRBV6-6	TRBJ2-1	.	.	CASSLYSGTLEVNEQFF	TGTGCCAGCAGTCTTTACTCCGGGACACTCGAAGTCAATGAGCAGTTCTTC
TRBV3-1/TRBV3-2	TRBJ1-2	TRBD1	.	CASSQKGQGIGYTF	TGTGCCAGCAGCCAAAAGGGACAGGGAATTGGCTACACCTTC
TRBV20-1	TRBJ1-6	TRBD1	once	CSASTGGAGNSPLHF	TGCAGTGCTAGTACAGGGGGCGCGGGTAATTCACCCCTCCACTTT
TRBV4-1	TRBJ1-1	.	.	CASSLVDSPNTEAFF	TGCGCCAGCAGCCTAGTGGACAGTCCGAACACTGAAGCTTTCTTT
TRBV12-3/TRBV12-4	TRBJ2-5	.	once	CASRQGLLETQYF	TGTGCCAGCAGACAGGGCTTATTGGAGACCCAGTACTTC
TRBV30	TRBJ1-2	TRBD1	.	CAWCPDTGQGYSGAGYTF	TGTGCCTGGTGCCCCGATACGGGACAGGGGTACTCTGGAGCTGGCTACACCTTC
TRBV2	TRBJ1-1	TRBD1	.	CASSDPTGVDDHLNTEAFF	TGTGCCAGCAGTGATCCGACAGGGGTCGATGATCACCTGAACACTGAAGCTTTCTTT
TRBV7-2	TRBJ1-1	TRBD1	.	CASSSRQGAVTEAFF	TGTGCCAGCAGCTCGCGACAGGGGGCGGTCACTGAAGCTTTCTTT
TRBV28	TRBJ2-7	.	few	CASRRGGFREQYF	TGTGCCAGCAGACGTGGCGGGTTTCGCGAGCAGTACTTC
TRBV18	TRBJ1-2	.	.	CASSPTEAEPVYGYTF	TGTGCCAGCTCACCGACGGAGGCCGAACCAGTCTATGGCTACACCTTC
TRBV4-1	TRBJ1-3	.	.	CASSQPSSGNTIYF	TGCGCCAGCAGCCAACCGAGCTCTGGAAACACCATATATTTT
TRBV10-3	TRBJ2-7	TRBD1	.	CAIRAGTGSYEQYF	TGTGCCATCAGGGCCGGGACAGGCTCCTACGAGCAGTACTTC
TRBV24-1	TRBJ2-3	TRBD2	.	CATSDPISGADTQYF	TGTGCCACCAGTGATCCGATAAGCGGGGCAGATACGCAGTATTTT
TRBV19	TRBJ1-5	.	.	CASSQILYSNQPQHF	TGTGCCAGTAGTCAGATCTTGTATAGCAATCAGCCCCAGCATTTT
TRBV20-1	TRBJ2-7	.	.	CSASPVREQYF	TGCAGTGCTTCCCCCGTGCGCGAGCAGTACTTC
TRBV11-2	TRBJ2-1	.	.	CASSSSTIYNEQFF	TGTGCCAGCAGCTCGTCGACTATCTACAATGAGCAGTTCTTC
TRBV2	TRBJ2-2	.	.	CASSEGRLNTGELFF	TGTGCCAGCAGTGAAGGGCGGTTGAACACCGGGGAGCTGTTTTTT
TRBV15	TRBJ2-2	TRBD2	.	CATSVGLAAATGELFF	TGTGCCACCAGCGTGGGACTAGCGGCCGCCACCGGGGAGCTGTTTTTT
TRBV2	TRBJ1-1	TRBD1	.	CASSGTGTEAFF	TGTGCCAGCAGTGGGACAGGCACTGAAGCTTTCTTT
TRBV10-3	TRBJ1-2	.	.	CAISEYTATYGYTF	TGTGCCATCAGTGAGTATACAGCCACCTATGGCTACACCTTC
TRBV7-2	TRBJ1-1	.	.	CASSPRQSNTEAFF	TGTGCCAGCAGCCCCAGACAGTCGAACACTGAAGCTTTCTTT
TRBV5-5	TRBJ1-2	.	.	CASGLTGVADGYTF	TGTGCCAGCGGACTCACGGGGGTAGCTGATGGCTACACCTTC
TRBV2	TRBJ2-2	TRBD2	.	CASSETGGDTGELFF	TGTGCCAGCAGTGAAACGGGAGGGGACACCGGGGAGCTGTTTTTT
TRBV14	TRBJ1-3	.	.	CASSQLGRPTGNTIYF	TGTGCCAGCAGCCAGCTGGGGCGGCCCACCGGAAACACCATATATTTT
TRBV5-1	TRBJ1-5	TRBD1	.	CASSLVGDRGQPQHF	TGCGCCAGCAGCTTGGTTGGGGACAGGGGCCAGCCCCAGCATTTT
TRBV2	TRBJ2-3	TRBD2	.	CASRPGTSDTDTQYF	TGTGCCAGCAGACCCGGGACTAGCGACACAGATACGCAGTATTTT
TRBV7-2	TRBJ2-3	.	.	CASSLGIGGGQTDTQYF	TGTGCCAGCAGCTTAGGAATAGGGGGGGGCCAAACAGATACGCAGTATTTT
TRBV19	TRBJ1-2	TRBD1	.	CASSPGQLLYGYTF	TGTGCCAGTAGTCCGGGACAGCTCCTCTATGGCTACACCTTC
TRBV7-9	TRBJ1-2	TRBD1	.	CASSRGQGGGYTF	TGTGCCAGCAGCCGCGGACAGGGCGGCGGCTACACCTTC
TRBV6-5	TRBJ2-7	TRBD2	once	CASSYPGLAGEQYF	TGTGCCAGCAGTTACCCGGGACTAGCGGGCGAGCAGTACTTC
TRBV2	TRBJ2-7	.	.	CASRLLDSPHEQYF	TGTGCCAGCAGGTTACTAGATAGCCCCCACGAGCAGTACTTC
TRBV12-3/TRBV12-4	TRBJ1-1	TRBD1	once	CATETGGRKAFF	TGTGCCACCGAAACAGGGGGCAGAAAAGCTTTCTTT
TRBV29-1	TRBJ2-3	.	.	CSVLTRLTDTQYF	TGCAGCGTCCTGACTCGGTTGACAGATACGCAGTATTTT
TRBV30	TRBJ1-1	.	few	CAWSDRATEAFF	TGTGCCTGGAGTGACAGGGCCACTGAAGCTTTCTTT
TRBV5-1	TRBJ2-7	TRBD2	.	CASSLSLAGDREQYF	TGCGCCAGCAGCTTGAGTCTAGCGGGAGACCGAGAGCAGTACTTC
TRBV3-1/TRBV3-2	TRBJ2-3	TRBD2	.	CASSPGTSAVNTQYF	TGTGCCAGCAGCCCGGGGACTAGCGCCGTTAATACGCAGTATTTT
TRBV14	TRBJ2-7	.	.	CASSSNSYEQYF	TGTGCCAGCAGCTCCAACAGCTACGAGCAGTACTTC
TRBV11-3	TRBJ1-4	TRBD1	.	CASSLGTGENEKLFF	TGTGCCAGCAGCTTAGGAACAGGGGAGAATGAAAAACTGTTTTTT